The clone carrying this T cell receptor beta chain came up once. The CDR3 covers 14 residues. The germline gives CDR1 SEHNR, CDR2 FQNEAQ (reference sequence). J gave up 8 bases and V 5 bases, and 6 bases lay outside the gene matches. The data were taken from a study of blood T cell repertoires in COVID-19. About the study: Acute and convalescent COVID-19 samples came from the United States, Italy and Spain. PBMCs, B-cell-depleted T cells, or T cells were the source of the cDNA or gDNA that made up the material.

Under the authors' procedure: Amplified reference gene primers provided the basis for estimating nucleated cell counts. Measured with immunoSEQ multiplex PCR; TCRdb has only the in-frame clones, and not every one. That table gives V, J and clone size, and the DNA gave D and trimming. The sample contains 250,000 to 300,000 clones, about nine tenths of which appear only once. The TCR comes from a woman between 45 and 60 years old who had recovered from COVID-19. The sequencing sample was made of peripheral blood. The chain uses TRBV7-9 and TRBJ1-2; 12 bases fit TRBD1. The CDR3 region is CASSRGTGGRGYTF. The CDR3 nucleotides read TGTGCCAGCAGCCGCGGGACAGGGGGCCGGGGCTACACCTTC.